A selection of T cell receptor beta chains follows, all from one sample in a study of blood T cell repertoires in COVID-19. Produced via immunoSEQ multiplex PCR; TCRdb's table is partial and in-frame only. In the table there are roughly 60,000 clones, approximately 82% of which are singletons. Sequencing was performed on peripheral blood. The receptors come from a woman aged 60-70 years with acute or convalescent COVID-19. The CDR3 runs from the conserved cysteine through the conserved F or W. The D gene is left open where the match is weak. Some rows mark clone size as missing; the rest say once, few, many or name a class of expanded clone.

CDR3aa	CDR3nt	abundance	d_gene	v_gene	j_gene
CASSLSGGSYEQYF	TGTGCCAGCAGCTTAAGCGGGGGTAGTTACGAGCAGTACTTC	NA	TRBD2	TRBV7-9	TRBJ2-7
CASSLTGKETQYF	TGCGCCAGCAGCTTGACAGGGAAAGAGACCCAGTACTTC	NA	NA	TRBV5-1	TRBJ2-5
CASSYSTVSGLDTEAFF	TGTGCCAGCAGTTACTCGACAGTCTCCGGGCTGGACACTGAAGCTTTCTTT	NA	NA	TRBV6-2/TRBV6-3	TRBJ1-1
CASSRTGNSGNTIYF	TGTGCCAGTAGCCGGACGGGGAACTCTGGAAACACCATATATTTT	NA	NA	TRBV19	TRBJ1-3
CASSIEGHSGNTIYF	TGTGCCAGTAGTATAGAGGGCCACTCTGGAAACACCATATATTTT	NA	NA	TRBV19	TRBJ1-3
CASRETRNNSPLHF	TGTGCCAGCAGAGAGACACGGAATAATTCACCCCTCCACTTT	NA	NA	TRBV6-5	TRBJ1-6
CASSIQQGNGYTF	TGTGCCAGTAGTATACAACAGGGTAACGGCTACACCTTC	NA	NA	TRBV19	TRBJ1-2
CATRRRDLDGYTF	TGTGCCACCAGGAGACGGGACTTAGATGGCTACACCTTC	NA	NA	TRBV15	TRBJ1-2
CASSILASGNTIYF	TGTGCCAGTAGTATATTGGCCTCTGGAAACACCATATATTTT	once	NA	TRBV19	TRBJ1-3
CASSFDRENEQFF	TGTGCCAGCAGTTTCGACAGGGAAAATGAGCAGTTCTTC	NA	TRBD1	TRBV11-2	TRBJ2-1
CASSIQLAPYNEQFF	TGTGCCAGCAGCATTCAGTTGGCACCCTACAATGAGCAGTTCTTC	NA	NA	TRBV5-5	TRBJ2-1
CASSESLDRTGELFF	TGTGCCAGCAGTGAAAGCCTTGACAGGACCGGGGAGCTGTTTTTT	NA	NA	TRBV6-1	TRBJ2-2
CASSEYRGVNSPLHF	TGTGCCAGCAGTGAATATCGGGGGGTAAATTCACCCCTCCACTTT	NA	NA	TRBV25-1	TRBJ1-6
CASSLGGTRWGYTF	TGTGCCAGCAGCTTAGGAGGGACTCGCTGGGGCTACACCTTC	NA	NA	TRBV11-2	TRBJ1-2
CASSQTRTGGGYGYTF	TGTGCCAGCAGCCAAACCCGGACAGGGGGAGGGTATGGCTACACCTTC	NA	TRBD1	TRBV3-1/TRBV3-2	TRBJ1-2
CASSVRRSGYGYTF	TGTGCCAGCAGCGTCCGCAGGTCTGGTTATGGCTACACCTTC	NA	NA	TRBV9	TRBJ1-2